This entry lists 17 T cell receptor beta chains sequenced from one sample in a study of Graves' ophthalmopathy and Graves' hyperthyroidism. The sequenced template was RNA, covering the TCR beta CDR3 region. The library came from an HTBI-primed first-round RT-PCR and a second-round multiplex PCR. TCRdb passed the multiplex PCR reads through MiXCR, listing each CDR3 protein once. The sample yields about 400,000 distinct CDR3 sequences, 20% to 25% seen once. Source material: peripheral blood. Receptors were obtained from a young woman with stable Graves' hyperthyroidism.

This clonotype was detected a few times. The V gene is TRBV5-1, the J gene TRBJ2-5; D is undetermined. Germline V CDR1 and CDR2: SGHRS, YFSETQ. This CDR3 is 14 amino acids long. Trimming shortened V by 1 base and J by 5 bases, and 12 bases separated the two germline ends. This CDR3 is CASSLQSSGETQYF. The CDR3 nucleotides read TGCGCCAGCAGCTTGCAGAGTTCCGGGGAGACCCAGTACTTC.

The chain uses TRBV12-3 or TRBV12-4 and TRBJ1-1, with 9 bases identical to TRBD1. J gave up 11 bases and V 3 bases, and 16 bases lay outside the gene matches. This CDR3 contains 16 residues. CDR3: CASSFAPGQGQFSAFF. In nucleotides, the CDR3 is TGTGCCAGCAGTTTCGCCCCGGGACAGGGTCAATTTTCGGCTTTCTTT.

The J gene is TRBJ2-7, the V gene TRBV12-3 or TRBV12-4; D may be TRBD2 (6 bases). The CDR3 is 14 amino acids. V lost 5 bases to trimming and J lost 1 base, with 12 bases between them. The CDR3, as DNA: TGTGCCAGCAGTCCTAGCGCCCTTTCCTACGAGCAGTACTTC. It encodes CASSPSALSYEQYF.

The chain recombines TRBV30 with TRBJ2-7; 9 bases are a match to TRBD1. The V gene end was trimmed by 0 bases and the J gene end by 2 bases; junction bases not matched to a gene: 8. Germline CDR1 reads GTSNPN; CDR2 reads SVGIG (reference sequence). This CDR3 region has 16 residues. The CDR3 loop reads CAWSVPQGAFPYEQYF. The CDR3 DNA follows: TGTGCCTGGAGTGTACCACAGGGGGCTTTTCCCTACGAGCAGTACTTC.

This clonotype was seen many times. CDR3 region: CASSLPGTGYGYTF. The CDR3 bases are TGTGCCAGCAGCTTACCGGGAACGGGCTATGGCTACACCTTC. The J gene is TRBJ1-2, the V gene TRBV7-9; D uncertain. Germline assignment: CDR1 SEHNR and CDR2 FQNEAQ (reference sequence). The germline V and J ends were trimmed by 2 bases and 4 bases, with 11 bases remaining between them. The CDR3 runs 14 residues.

This rearrangement joins TRBV2 to TRBJ1-6; no clear D gene. The germline V gene encodes CDR1 SNHLY and CDR2 FYNNEI. The length of the CDR3 is 12 residues. Deletions cut 6 bases from V and 9 bases from J, with 9 bases between. CDR3 protein: CASRPLFSPLHF. Written as DNA, the CDR3 is TGTGCCAGCAGACCCCTTTTTTCACCCCTCCACTTT.

The sample holds many counts of this clonotype. The CDR3 reads CASSESGGSSYEQYF. The CDR3 DNA reads TGTGCCAGCAGTGAAAGCGGGGGCAGCTCCTACGAGCAGTACTTC. J is TRBJ2-7 and V is TRBV6-1; the match to TRBD2 covers 8 bases. The length of the CDR3 is 15 residues. J lost 0 bases, V lost 2 bases, and 3 bases had no gene match. Germline V gives CDR1 MNHNS, CDR2 SASEGT.

This clonotype was seen repeatedly, ten times or more. This rearrangement joins TRBV28 to TRBJ2-6; D remains ambiguous. Per the germline V gene, CDR1 is MDHEN and CDR2 is SYDVKM. The ends were cut back, 0 bases at V and 0 bases at J, with 15 bases in the middle. The CDR3 covers 19 residues. The CDR3 coding sequence is TGTGCCAGCAGTTTATGGTCCAGTATGTTCCTCTCTGGGGCCAACGTCCTGACTTTC. It codes for CASSLWSSMFLSGANVLTF.

This clonotype was seen at least ten times. The chain carries TRBV11-2 and TRBJ1-1; D remains unclear. The ends were cut back, 5 bases at V and 3 bases at J, with 10 bases in the middle. The length of the CDR3 is 13 residues. Germline CDR1 SGHAT, CDR2 FQNNGV. DNA of the CDR3: TGTGCCAGCAGCAACATTCAGGACACTGAAGCTTTCTTT. Protein: CASSNIQDTEAFF.

Many counts were recorded for this clonotype. The V and J genes are TRBV30 and TRBJ2-2; a possible D gene is TRBD2 (5 bases). Germline assignment: CDR1 GTSNPN and CDR2 SVGIG (reference sequence). V lost 3 bases and J lost 4, with 15 bases in between. This CDR3 is built from 15 residues. For the CDR3, the DNA is TGTGCCTGGAGAGGATGGTTGGGGAGCACCGGGGAGCTGTTTTTT. Amino acids: CAWRGWLGSTGELFF.

There are many counts of this clonotype. CDR3 residues: CASSNLPGGVTEAFF. The CDR3 bases are TGTGCCAGTAGTAATCTGCCAGGGGGCGTCACTGAAGCTTTCTTT. V gene TRBV19 combines with J gene TRBJ1-1; TRBD1 agrees at 8 bases. The CDR3 contains 15 residues. Germline V CDR1 and CDR2: LNHDA, SQIVND (reference sequence). V was pared by 4 bases and J by 4 bases, with 8 bases of the junction left unmatched. The whole variable domain, filled in from reference TRBV19 and TRBJ1-1, reads DGGITQSPKYLFRKEGQNVTLSCEQNLNHDAMYWYRQDPGQGLRLIYYSQIVNDFQKGDIAEGYSVSREKKESFPLTVTSAQKNPTAFYLCASSNLPGGVTEAFFGQGTRLTVV.

There are a few counts of this clonotype. This chain joins TRBV15 and TRBJ1-5; D is undetermined. Germline CDR1 and CDR2: LNHNV and YYDKDF (reference sequence). Trimming stripped 0 bases from V and 0 bases from J, with 9 bases between. The CDR3 extends over 16 amino acids. The CDR3 DNA reads TGTGCCACCAGCAGAGAGGTTGGATCTAGCAATCAGCCCCAGCATTTT. This gives the protein CATSREVGSSNQPQHF. The entire variable domain, with the rest obtained from reference TRBV15 and TRBJ1-5, is as follows: DAMVIQNPRYQVTQFGKPVTLSCSQTLNHNVMYWYQQKSSQAPKLLFHYYDKDFNNEADTPDNFQSRRPNTSFCFLDIRSPGLGDTAMYLCATSREVGSSNQPQHFGDGTRLSIL.

Ten or more counts support this clonotype. The rearrangement uses TRBV25-1 and TRBJ1-1; 12 bases line up with TRBD1. Germline V gives CDR1 MGHDK, CDR2 SYGVNS. Trimming cost V 7 bases and J 4 bases; bases outside gene matches: 7. The CDR3 extends over 15 amino acids. The CDR3, as DNA: TGTGCCAGCAAAGGGACAGGGGGCAGGGGCACTGAAGCTTTCTTT. It yields the protein CASKGTGGRGTEAFF. The full variable domain, completed using reference TRBV25-1 and TRBJ1-1, is EADIYQTPRYLVIGTGKKITLECSQTMGHDKMYWYQQDPGMELHLIHYSYGVNSTEKGDLSSESTVSRIRTEHFPLTLESARPSHTSQYLCASKGTGGRGTEAFFGQGTRLTVV.

Turning to this clonotype: In this CDR3 the conserved last residue, phenylalanine or tryptophan, is missing, so a read error is likely. The DNA is left out, because the CDR3 cannot be placed on it with certainty; the CDR3 is given as TCRdb lists it. The V gene is TRBV6-1, the J gene TRBJ1-1. Both ends counted, the CDR3 spans 14 residues. CDR1 is MNHNS, CDR2 SASEGT, per germline. The CDR3 spells CASRTSREWTEACY.

This clonotype was seen at least ten times. The genes are TRBV20-1 and TRBJ2-7; possibly TRBD2 for D (6 bases). The CDR3 runs 14 residues. V lost 0 bases and J 2 bases, leaving 11 bases between the germline ends. Germline CDR1 and CDR2: DFQATT and SNEGSKA (reference sequence). The CDR3 loop is CSARDRERTYEQYF. Written as DNA, the CDR3 is TGCAGTGCTAGAGACCGGGAGCGGACCTACGAGCAGTACTTC.

The chain couples TRBV20-1 to TRBJ2-7; TRBD2 agrees at 7 bases. Germline V CDR1 and CDR2: DFQATT, SNEGSKA (reference sequence). V lost 5 bases, J lost 6 bases, and 10 bases stayed unmatched. The CDR3 extends over 13 amino acids. CDR3 amino acids: CSAYLAREGEQYF. The CDR3 bases are TGCAGTGCTTATCTGGCCAGGGAGGGCGAGCAGTACTTC.

The sample holds many counts of this clonotype. The V and J genes are TRBV2 and TRBJ2-2; D is possibly TRBD1 (5 bases). The CDR3 extends over 13 amino acids. CDR1 is SNHLY, CDR2 FYNNEI, per germline. Between the trimmed V and J ends, which lost 5 bases and 6 bases, there was a span of 10 bases. DNA for the CDR3: TGTGCCAGCAGTTCTCAGACAGCCGGGGAGCTGTTTTTT. Protein: CASSSQTAGELFF.